A selection of T cell receptor beta chains follows, all from one sample in a study of blood T cell repertoires in COVID-19. Sequenced by immunoSEQ multiplex PCR; TCRdb stores in-frame clones only, minus some. Among about 350,000 clones, approximately 89% were seen once, and the ten largest hold approximately 5.3%. The sample taken for sequencing was PBMCs or T cells enriched from blood (not recorded which). These receptors were taken from a woman aged 30 to 39 who had recovered from COVID-19. Both conserved end residues are part of each CDR3. A D gene is named only where the DNA matches it firmly. Some rows mark clone size as missing; the rest say once, few, many or name a class of expanded clone.

D gene	clone size	V gene	J gene	CDR3 protein	CDR3 DNA
NA	NA	TRBV11-3	TRBJ2-1	CASIPPQASSYNEQFF	TGTGCCAGCATCCCTCCTCAGGCTAGCAGCTACAATGAGCAGTTCTTC
NA	NA	TRBV7-2	TRBJ1-2	CASSYSQDDYGYTF	TGTGCCAGCAGTTATTCACAGGACGACTATGGCTACACCTTC
TRBD2	NA	TRBV11-1	TRBJ2-1	CASSTQRGAYNEQFF	TGTGCCAGCAGCACACAGCGGGGGGCCTACAATGAGCAGTTCTTC
TRBD1	NA	TRBV9	TRBJ2-1	CASSRAGTGVRNEQFF	TGTGCCAGCAGTAGAGCGGGGACAGGGGTAAGGAATGAGCAGTTCTTC
NA	few	TRBV9	TRBJ2-1	CASSARLGLDYNEQFF	TGTGCCAGCAGCGCCCGTCTGGGGCTGGACTACAATGAGCAGTTCTTC
NA	NA	TRBV5-1	TRBJ1-2	CASSLDGDGQFGYTF	TGCGCCAGCAGCTTGGATGGAGATGGACAGTTCGGCTACACCTTC
NA	once	TRBV10-1	TRBJ1-2	CASSEGRDYGYTF	TGCGCCAGCAGTGAGGGCAGGGACTATGGCTACACCTTC
TRBD1	NA	TRBV6-5	TRBJ2-5	CASKGRQGAWETQYF	TGTGCCAGCAAAGGTCGACAGGGGGCTTGGGAGACCCAGTACTTC
NA	few	TRBV4-3	TRBJ2-1	CASSSRQGGNEQFF	TGCGCCAGCAGCTCCCGGCAGGGTGGAAATGAGCAGTTCTTC
NA	NA	TRBV15	TRBJ1-2	CATSPTGPYGYTF	TGTGCCACCAGCCCTACAGGGCCCTATGGCTACACCTTC
NA	NA	TRBV19	TRBJ1-2	CASSILGGSGWTNGYTF	TGTGCCAGTAGTATATTAGGGGGTTCGGGCTGGACAAATGGCTACACCTTC
TRBD1	NA	TRBV7-9	TRBJ1-5	CASSLAGQGDQPQHF	TGTGCCAGCAGCTTAGCGGGGCAGGGGGACCAGCCCCAGCATTTT
TRBD1	NA	TRBV12-5	TRBJ1-1	CASSGQALTEAFF	TGTGCTAGTTCGGGACAGGCTCTTACTGAAGCTTTCTTT
TRBD1	once	TRBV7-7	TRBJ2-2	CASSATQTGARGELFF	TGTGCTAGCAGCGCCACCCAGACAGGGGCGCGTGGGGAGCTGTTTTTT
NA	NA	TRBV3-1/TRBV3-2	TRBJ2-1	CASSQGGGLFNEQFF	TGTGCCAGCAGCCAAGGGGGGGGCCTTTTCAATGAGCAGTTCTTC
NA	few	TRBV11-3	TRBJ2-3	CASSFQGTDTQYF	TGTGCCAGCAGCTTCCAGGGTACAGATACGCAGTATTTT
NA	once	TRBV7-8	TRBJ2-7	CASSVEGETYEQYF	TGTGCCAGCAGCGTTGAGGGGGAAACCTACGAGCAGTACTTC
TRBD2	NA	TRBV4-1	TRBJ2-7	CASSQVAGRKVQYF	TGCGCCAGCAGCCAAGTAGCGGGGCGTAAGGTGCAGTACTTC
TRBD1	NA	TRBV7-8	TRBJ2-7	CASSSGTGSYEQYF	TGTGCCAGCAGCTCCGGGACAGGGTCCTACGAGCAGTACTTC
NA	NA	TRBV5-4	TRBJ2-3	CASSLAMTDTQYF	TGTGCCAGCAGCTTGGCTATGACAGATACGCAGTATTTT
NA	NA	TRBV28	TRBJ2-3	CASSRDLPTDTQYF	TGTGCCAGCAGTCGGGACTTGCCCACAGATACGCAGTATTTT
NA	NA	TRBV5-8	TRBJ1-4	CASSLAGPNEKLFF	TGTGCCAGCAGCTTGGCTGGGCCTAATGAAAAACTGTTTTTT
NA	NA	TRBV12-3/TRBV12-4	TRBJ2-2	CASRTENTGELFF	TGTGCCAGCAGGACAGAGAACACCGGGGAGCTGTTTTTT
NA	NA	TRBV12-2	TRBJ2-1	CASRLGTAGNEQFF	TGTGCAAGTCGCTTAGGTACGGCCGGGAACGAGCAGTTCTTC
NA	NA	TRBV6-5	TRBJ1-4	CASSPRGGDEKLFF	TGTGCCAGCTCGCCCAGGGGAGGGGATGAAAAACTGTTTTTT
NA	NA	TRBV5-5	TRBJ2-2	CASSPSGLPGELFF	TGTGCCAGCAGCCCCTCAGGACTACCCGGGGAGCTGTTTTTT
NA	NA	TRBV3-1/TRBV3-2	TRBJ2-2	CASSLRPGDIDTGELFF	TGTGCCAGCAGCCTCCGCCCCGGGGATATTGACACCGGGGAGCTGTTTTTT
TRBD1	few	TRBV28	TRBJ1-1	CASSLATGGNTEAFF	TGTGCCAGCAGTCTCGCCACAGGGGGGAACACTGAAGCTTTCTTT
NA	NA	TRBV6-4	TRBJ1-2	CASSPEEGVNYGYTF	TGTGCCAGCTCCCCCGAAGAAGGGGTCAACTATGGCTACACCTTC
TRBD1	NA	TRBV3-1/TRBV3-2	TRBJ1-1	CASSPVPGQGLNTEAFF	TGTGCCAGCAGCCCGGTCCCGGGACAGGGACTGAACACTGAAGCTTTCTTT
TRBD1	once	TRBV5-6	TRBJ1-4	CASSLGQGISRTTNEKLFF	TGTGCCAGCAGCCTGGGACAGGGGATCTCCAGGACAACTAATGAAAAACTGTTTTTT
TRBD2	NA	TRBV4-3	TRBJ2-3	CASSQEMGLAGPDTQYF	TGCGCCAGCAGCCAAGAGATGGGACTAGCGGGGCCAGATACGCAGTATTTT
NA	few	TRBV7-9	TRBJ1-4	CASSWETKEKLFF	TGTGCCAGCAGCTGGGAGACAAAGGAAAAACTGTTTTTT
NA	NA	TRBV30	TRBJ1-2	CAWSGGSYGYTF	TGTGCCTGGAGTGGGGGCAGCTATGGCTACACCTTC
NA	once	TRBV4-1	TRBJ1-3	CASSQADFSGNTIYF	TGCGCCAGCAGCCAAGCGGACTTCTCTGGAAACACCATATATTTT
TRBD1	once	TRBV2	TRBJ1-2	CASSSGQGTYGYTF	TGTGCCAGCAGTTCGGGACAGGGGACCTATGGCTACACCTTC
NA	NA	TRBV5-1	TRBJ2-5	CASSWRPAVQETQYF	TGCGCCAGCAGCTGGAGACCTGCTGTCCAAGAGACCCAGTACTTC
TRBD2	NA	TRBV7-2	TRBJ2-1	CASSLWSGGAAHEQFF	TGTGCCAGCAGCTTATGGAGCGGGGGGGCCGCCCATGAGCAGTTCTTC
NA	few	TRBV6-6	TRBJ1-4	CASSYVPGFTNEKLFF	TGTGCCAGCAGTTACGTTCCAGGGTTCACTAATGAAAAACTGTTTTTT
TRBD1	NA	TRBV4-2	TRBJ1-1	CASSPRTGGYLDTEAFF	TGTGCCAGCAGCCCTAGGACAGGGGGATACCTGGACACTGAAGCTTTCTTT
TRBD1	NA	TRBV4-1	TRBJ1-5	CASSQTGASNQPQHF	TGCGCCAGCAGCCAAACAGGGGCTAGCAATCAGCCCCAGCATTTT
TRBD1	NA	TRBV5-1	TRBJ2-1	CASSLARGSYNEQFF	TGCGCCAGCAGCTTGGCCAGGGGGTCCTACAATGAGCAGTTCTTC